A single T cell receptor (beta chain) is shown here with its context. Frequency alone marks this clonotype as medium-sized (0.01 to 0.1%); no count is stored. Its antigen specificity is not known. Prior to TCRbeta sequencing, five KLR/GPR56-defined CD4+ populations were enriched by fluorescence-activated cell sorting. To test a linear memory differentiation pathway, the researchers sequenced TCRbeta repertoires from five CD4+ T-cell subsets that were defined by expression of KLRB1, KLRG1, GPR56 and KLRF1. TCR-sequenced cells came from peripheral blood of healthy control individuals, reported as five donors in the TCRbeta analysis figure. Heparinized peripheral blood was collected and all samples were processed within one hour of retrieval. To isolate peripheral blood mononuclear cells, blood was diluted 1:2 in PBS and put through Biocoll density gradient centrifugation at room temperature. Before flow sorting, freshly isolated PBMCs underwent magnetic sorting with anti-CD4 MicroBeads to enrich CD4+ T cells. A BD FACSAria II was used to sort CD4+ T cells, enriched from the PBMCs of healthy donors, according to marker expression. For surface staining, the researchers used Miltenyi Biotec antibodies: anti-KLRB1 clone 191B8, anti-KLRF1 clone 4A4.D10 and anti-KLRG1 clone REA261.

Its CDR3 holds 15 amino acids, cysteine through phenylalanine. No DNA is listed. CDR1 and CDR2, per the germline V gene, are SQVTM and ANQGSEA. The instrument given in TCRdb is Illumina HiSeq 2500. Sequencing libraries were built by amplifying the recombined TCRbeta locus with a previously published PCR protocol. The authors' analysis ran thus. Reads whose average quality score was below 30 were removed, and the reads that remained were processed with IMSEQ. Each clonotype was defined by Vbeta gene, Jbeta gene and CDR3 amino acid sequence. The Morisita-Horn index, computed on the top 100 expanded clones, was used to measure repertoire overlap between populations. Renyi diversity profiles calculated on the top 100 expanded clones were used to evaluate clonal diversity. After the reads were reprocessed by TCRdb, one entry was made per CDR3 protein sequence, with no DNA. TCRdb, rather than the study authors, made the V and J calls. This sample's table lists more than 2,500 distinct CDR3 sequences. The ten top clones hold 3% to 3.5% of the sample.

This sample stems from a study of GPR56 and killer-like receptors on CD4 memory cells (dated by TCRdb to about 2019). Study-wide context: The study proposed that the stepwise gain of KLRB1, KLRG1, GPR56 and finally KLRF1 marks human CD4+ memory T-cell differentiation and cytokine production potential. The healthy blood donors were described in the study as age-matched to the liver disease patients, whose median age was nearly 70 years.

The study at large found these results: TCR repertoire overlap was especially strong between late populations 4 and 5, and population 3 also partly overlapped. Clones dominating late populations 4 and 5 were also found in early populations 1 and 2, which the authors took as evidence for linear differentiation. Rather than full repertoires, the diversity and similarity analyses used only the 100 most expanded clones in each population. Low clonal frequency was observed in the marker-negative population, and a progressive increase in clonal frequency, with a corresponding decrease in TCRbeta diversity, was observed along the proposed pathway.

This sequence uses TRBV29-1 and TRBJ2-3; TCRdb indicates TRBD1, and absent DNA this call remains unverified. Sequencing input: memory CD4+ T cells from blood. This receptor was identified in a human donor in good health. The CDR3 reads CSVEDPRRRTDTQYF.